This is a list of T cell receptor beta chains from one sample in a study of T cells after yellow fever vaccination. One entry per CDR3 protein results from TCRdb running MiXCR on the 5' RACE reads. The data show roughly 30,000 distinct CDR3 sequences, roughly a tenth seen once. This material consisted of PBMCs, either bulk or a sorted T-cell subset (CD4+, CD8+, memory, or dextramer-sorted; not recorded which), taken around 15 days after the first yellow fever vaccination. The source is a man younger than 35 who received the YFV17D yellow fever vaccine. The CDR3 runs from the conserved cysteine through the conserved F or W. A D gene is named only where the DNA matches it firmly. The listing skips clone size in some rows; elsewhere it reads once, few, many or a size class.

D gene: -
clone size: many
V gene: TRBV7-9
J gene: TRBJ1-1
CDR3 DNA: TGTGCCAGCAGCTTAGATGGAGGTGCTGAAGCTTTCTTT
CDR3 protein: CASSLDGGAEAFF

D gene: TRBD1
clone size: many
V gene: TRBV27
J gene: TRBJ1-6
CDR3 DNA: TGTGCCAGTAAAATACAGGGGGCAGCGGGAAATTCACCCCTCCACTTT
CDR3 protein: CASKIQGAAGNSPLHF

D gene: TRBD1
clone size: -
V gene: TRBV7-2
J gene: TRBJ2-1
CDR3 DNA: TGTGCCAGCAGCACGGACAGGGGGGAATACAATGAGCAGTTCTTC
CDR3 protein: CASSTDRGEYNEQFF

D gene: TRBD1
clone size: many
V gene: TRBV11-1
J gene: TRBJ1-4
CDR3 DNA: TGTGCCAGCAGCCGGGGACAGGATGAAAAACTGTTTTTT
CDR3 protein: CASSRGQDEKLFF

D gene: -
clone size: many
V gene: TRBV6-5
J gene: TRBJ1-2
CDR3 DNA: TGTGCCAGTAGAAGGCAGGGGACCCTCCCGACCTTTAACTATGGCTACACCTTC
CDR3 protein: CASRRQGTLPTFNYGYTF

D gene: TRBD1
clone size: many
V gene: TRBV6-5
J gene: TRBJ1-6
CDR3 DNA: TGTGCCACCGCGACAGGGCCTTTTCCACCCCTCCACTTT
CDR3 protein: CATATGPFPPLHF

D gene: -
clone size: many
V gene: TRBV4-3
J gene: TRBJ1-4
CDR3 DNA: TGCGCCAGCAGCCAAGACACAACTAATGAAAAACTGTTTTTT
CDR3 protein: CASSQDTTNEKLFF

D gene: TRBD2
clone size: many
V gene: TRBV27
J gene: TRBJ2-5
CDR3 DNA: TGTGCCAGCAGTATGTCTGGGAGCGGGGGTGGCGTAGAGACCCAGTACTTC
CDR3 protein: CASSMSGSGGGVETQYF

D gene: -
clone size: -
V gene: TRBV5-3
J gene: TRBJ2-3
CDR3 DNA: TGTGCCATCGGCCCCGGGATCAGCGGCACAGATACGCAGTATTTT
CDR3 protein: CAIGPGISGTDTQYF

D gene: -
clone size: many
V gene: TRBV2
J gene: TRBJ2-2
CDR3 DNA: TGTGCCAGCAGTGCCGAATTGGCCGGGGAGCTGTTTTTT
CDR3 protein: CASSAELAGELFF

D gene: -
clone size: -
V gene: TRBV5-6
J gene: TRBJ2-2
CDR3 DNA: TGTGCCATCAGCCTCGGGCGAACCGGGGAGCTGTTTTTT
CDR3 protein: CAISLGRTGELFF

D gene: -
clone size: many
V gene: TRBV29-1
J gene: TRBJ1-1
CDR3 DNA: TGCAGCGTTCTCGGGGCTAAGGGGAACACTGAAGCTTTCTTT
CDR3 protein: CSVLGAKGNTEAFF

D gene: -
clone size: many
V gene: TRBV7-2
J gene: TRBJ2-5
CDR3 DNA: TGTGCCAGCAGCTTAGTACTAGTGGAGACCCAGTACTTC
CDR3 protein: CASSLVLVETQYF

D gene: -
clone size: many
V gene: TRBV7-2
J gene: TRBJ1-2
CDR3 DNA: TGTGCCAGCAGCTCCCGAAGGCAGGGCAGCTCCCTCGTTGGCTACACCTTC
CDR3 protein: CASSSRRQGSSLVGYTF

D gene: TRBD1
clone size: many
V gene: TRBV12-3/TRBV12-4
J gene: TRBJ1-2
CDR3 DNA: TGTGCCAGCAGCCTCTTAGGGACAGGGGGCTACACCTTC
CDR3 protein: CASSLLGTGGYTF

D gene: -
clone size: -
V gene: TRBV19
J gene: TRBJ2-4
CDR3 DNA: TGTGCCAGTAGTACCCCCGGGACAAACCTAGCCAAAAACATTCAGTACTTC
CDR3 protein: CASSTPGTNLAKNIQYF

D gene: -
clone size: many
V gene: TRBV18
J gene: TRBJ1-3
CDR3 DNA: TGTGCCAGCTCACCAGAGGTCTCTGGAAACACCATATATTTT
CDR3 protein: CASSPEVSGNTIYF

D gene: -
clone size: many
V gene: TRBV10-3
J gene: TRBJ2-2
CDR3 DNA: TGTGCCATCAGTCCCACTGGTGGGGATTTAGCCGGGGAGCTGTTTTTT
CDR3 protein: CAISPTGGDLAGELFF

D gene: -
clone size: many
V gene: TRBV5-1
J gene: TRBJ2-5
CDR3 DNA: TGCGCCAGCAGCCGCGATGGGGAGGAGACCCAGTACTTC
CDR3 protein: CASSRDGEETQYF

D gene: -
clone size: -
V gene: TRBV5-1
J gene: TRBJ2-5
CDR3 DNA: TGCGCTAGCAGCTCCGGGGGGACAGGAGGGCTCCATGAGACCCAGTACTTC
CDR3 protein: CASSSGGTGGLHETQYF

D gene: -
clone size: many
V gene: TRBV7-2
J gene: TRBJ2-7
CDR3 DNA: TGTGCCAGCAGCTTAGGTAGCGTCTACGAGCAGTACTTC
CDR3 protein: CASSLGSVYEQYF

D gene: -
clone size: few
V gene: TRBV11-2
J gene: TRBJ2-2
CDR3 DNA: TGTGCCAGCAGCCCCCGGGGCGGGTGGGACGGGGAGCTGTTTTTT
CDR3 protein: CASSPRGGWDGELFF

D gene: -
clone size: many
V gene: TRBV12-3/TRBV12-4
J gene: TRBJ2-2
CDR3 DNA: TGTGCCAGCAGTTTGGGGGCCGGGAGGAACACCGGGGAGCTGTTTTTT
CDR3 protein: CASSLGAGRNTGELFF

D gene: TRBD1
clone size: many
V gene: TRBV2
J gene: TRBJ2-2
CDR3 DNA: TGTGCCAGCGCACAGGGGACCGGGGAGCTGTTTTTT
CDR3 protein: CASAQGTGELFF

D gene: -
clone size: many
V gene: TRBV13
J gene: TRBJ1-2
CDR3 DNA: TGTGCCAGCAGCTCCGGGACGGCTGGGGCCTATGGCTACACCTTC
CDR3 protein: CASSSGTAGAYGYTF

D gene: -
clone size: many
V gene: TRBV12-3/TRBV12-4
J gene: TRBJ2-2
CDR3 DNA: TGTGCCAGCAGTTTAGCGGGACCTACCGGGGAGCTGTTTTTT
CDR3 protein: CASSLAGPTGELFF

D gene: -
clone size: many
V gene: TRBV20-1
J gene: TRBJ2-3
CDR3 DNA: TGCAGTGCTAGAGCCGGCGGAGCGGAGAGCACAGATACGCAGTATTTT
CDR3 protein: CSARAGGAESTDTQYF

D gene: -
clone size: many
V gene: TRBV7-9
J gene: TRBJ2-3
CDR3 DNA: TGTGCCAGCAGCTTTTGGGGGGGGGCCCTAGATACGCAGTATTTT
CDR3 protein: CASSFWGGALDTQYF

D gene: -
clone size: -
V gene: TRBV13
J gene: TRBJ2-7
CDR3 DNA: TGTGCCAGGGGCTTAGGGCAGGTCTGCGAGCAGTACTTC
CDR3 protein: CARGLGQVCEQYF

D gene: -
clone size: many
V gene: TRBV5-6
J gene: TRBJ1-1
CDR3 DNA: TGTGCCAGCAGCCCGGGGGGCAACCCAGCTTTCTTT
CDR3 protein: CASSPGGNPAFF

D gene: TRBD1
clone size: few
V gene: TRBV5-4
J gene: TRBJ1-2
CDR3 DNA: TGTGCCAGCACTGTCGGGGACAGGTTCGACTATGGCTACACCTTC
CDR3 protein: CASTVGDRFDYGYTF

D gene: -
clone size: many
V gene: TRBV12-3/TRBV12-4
J gene: TRBJ1-1
CDR3 DNA: TGTGCCTCCTTGGTGGGCGCTGAAGCTTTCTTT
CDR3 protein: CASLVGAEAFF

D gene: -
clone size: many
V gene: TRBV6-4
J gene: TRBJ1-6
CDR3 DNA: TGTGCCAGCAGTGAGTCGATGGTCGGGATTTCACCCCTCCACTTT
CDR3 protein: CASSESMVGISPLHF

D gene: -
clone size: -
V gene: TRBV7-3
J gene: TRBJ2-5
CDR3 DNA: TGTGCCAGCAGCTTCTGTGGTGGGGAGACCCAGTACTTC
CDR3 protein: CASSFCGGETQYF

D gene: -
clone size: many
V gene: TRBV12-3/TRBV12-4
J gene: TRBJ1-1
CDR3 DNA: TGTGCCAGCAGTTTAATGGGGGGCTCGAACACTGAAGCTTTCTTT
CDR3 protein: CASSLMGGSNTEAFF

D gene: TRBD1
clone size: many
V gene: TRBV7-3
J gene: TRBJ2-7
CDR3 DNA: TGTGCCAGCAGCCCAGGACAGGGAAATAAGTACTTC
CDR3 protein: CASSPGQGNKYF

D gene: TRBD1
clone size: many
V gene: TRBV3-1
J gene: TRBJ2-7
CDR3 DNA: TGTGCCAGCAGCCTGTCTTCGGGCAGGGGGACCTACGAGCAGTACTTC
CDR3 protein: CASSLSSGRGTYEQYF

D gene: -
clone size: many
V gene: TRBV18
J gene: TRBJ2-4
CDR3 DNA: TGTGCCAGCTCACCCCTTCGGACGGCCTCCGTAGCCAAAAACATTCAGTACTTC
CDR3 protein: CASSPLRTASVAKNIQYF

D gene: TRBD2
clone size: many
V gene: TRBV10-3
J gene: TRBJ2-3
CDR3 DNA: TGTGCCATCAGTGGCTCTAGCGGGGGTTACACAGATACGCAGTATTTT
CDR3 protein: CAISGSSGGYTDTQYF

D gene: TRBD1
clone size: -
V gene: TRBV19
J gene: TRBJ2-1
CDR3 DNA: TGTGCCAGTAGTACCTTTAAACCGGGACAGGCCTACAATGAGCAGTTCTTC
CDR3 protein: CASSTFKPGQAYNEQFF

D gene: -
clone size: many
V gene: TRBV7-9
J gene: TRBJ1-1
CDR3 DNA: TGTGCCAGCAGCTCGGGACAAAACACTGAAGCTTTCTTT
CDR3 protein: CASSSGQNTEAFF

D gene: TRBD1
clone size: many
V gene: TRBV7-6
J gene: TRBJ1-3
CDR3 DNA: TGTGCCAGCAGCTGGGACAGTAACGGAAACACCATATATTTT
CDR3 protein: CASSWDSNGNTIYF